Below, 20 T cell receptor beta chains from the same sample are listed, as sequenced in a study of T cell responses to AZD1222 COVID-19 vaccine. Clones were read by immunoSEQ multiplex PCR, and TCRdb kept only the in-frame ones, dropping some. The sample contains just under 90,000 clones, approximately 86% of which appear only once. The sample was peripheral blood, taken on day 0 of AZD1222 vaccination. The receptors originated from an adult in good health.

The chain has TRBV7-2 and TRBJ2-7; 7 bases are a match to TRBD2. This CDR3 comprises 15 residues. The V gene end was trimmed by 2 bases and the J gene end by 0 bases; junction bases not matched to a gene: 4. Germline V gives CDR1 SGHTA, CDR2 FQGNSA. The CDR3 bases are TGTGCCAGCAGCTTATCAGCGGGGAACTCCTACGAGCAGTACTTC. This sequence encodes CASSLSAGNSYEQYF.

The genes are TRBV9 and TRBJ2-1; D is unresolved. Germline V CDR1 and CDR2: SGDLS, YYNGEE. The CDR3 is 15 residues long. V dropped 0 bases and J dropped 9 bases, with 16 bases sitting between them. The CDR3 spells CASSVGAAPVGEQFF. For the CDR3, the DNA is TGTGCCAGCAGCGTAGGGGCGGCGCCCGTGGGTGAGCAGTTCTTC.

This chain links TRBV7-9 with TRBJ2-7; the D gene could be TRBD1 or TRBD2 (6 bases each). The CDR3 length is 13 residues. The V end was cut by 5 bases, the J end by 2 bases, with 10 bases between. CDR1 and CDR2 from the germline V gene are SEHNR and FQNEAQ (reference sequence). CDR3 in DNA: TGTGCCAGCAGCGGGGGGCGGGCCTACGAGCAGTACTTC. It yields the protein CASSGGRAYEQYF. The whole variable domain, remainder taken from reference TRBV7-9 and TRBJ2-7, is DTGVSQNPRHKITKRGQNVTFRCDPISEHNRLYWYRQTLGQGPEFLTYFQNEAQLEKSRLLSDRFSAERPKGSFSTLEIQRTEQGDSAMYLCASSGGRAYEQYFGPGTRLTVT.

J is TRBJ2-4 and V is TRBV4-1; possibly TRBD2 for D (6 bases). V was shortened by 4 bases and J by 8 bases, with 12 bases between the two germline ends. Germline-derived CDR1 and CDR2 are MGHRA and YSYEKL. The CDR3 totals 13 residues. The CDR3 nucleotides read TGCGCCAGCAGCCCACCGTGGGGGGACATTCAGTACTTC. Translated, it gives CASSPPWGDIQYF.

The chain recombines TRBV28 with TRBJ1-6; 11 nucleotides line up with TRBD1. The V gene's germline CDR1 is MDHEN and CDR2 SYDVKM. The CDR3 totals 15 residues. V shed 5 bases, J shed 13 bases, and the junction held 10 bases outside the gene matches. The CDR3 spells CASSVTGQGDYPLHF. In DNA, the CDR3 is TGTGCCAGCAGTGTTACGGGACAGGGGGACTACCCCCTCCACTTT.

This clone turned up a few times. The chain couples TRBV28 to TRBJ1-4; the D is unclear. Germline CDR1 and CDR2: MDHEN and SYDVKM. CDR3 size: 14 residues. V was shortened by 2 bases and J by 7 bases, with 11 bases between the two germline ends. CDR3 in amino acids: CASSLVGKGEKLFF. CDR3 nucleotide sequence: TGTGCCAGCAGTTTAGTGGGAAAGGGTGAAAAACTGTTTTTT.

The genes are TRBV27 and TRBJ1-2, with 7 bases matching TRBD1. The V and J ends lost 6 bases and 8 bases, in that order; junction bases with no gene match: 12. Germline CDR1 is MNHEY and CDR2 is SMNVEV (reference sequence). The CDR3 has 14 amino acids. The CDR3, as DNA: TGTGCCAGCAGACTGACAGGGTCCTCCCTGGGCTACACCTTC. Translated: CASRLTGSSLGYTF.

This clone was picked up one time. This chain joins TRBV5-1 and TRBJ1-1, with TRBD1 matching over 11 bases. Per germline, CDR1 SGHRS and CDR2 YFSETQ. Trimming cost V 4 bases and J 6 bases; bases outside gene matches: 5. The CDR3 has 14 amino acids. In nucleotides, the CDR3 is TGCGCCAGCAGCCAAGGGACAGGGGGTTCTGAAGCTTTCTTT. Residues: CASSQGTGGSEAFF.

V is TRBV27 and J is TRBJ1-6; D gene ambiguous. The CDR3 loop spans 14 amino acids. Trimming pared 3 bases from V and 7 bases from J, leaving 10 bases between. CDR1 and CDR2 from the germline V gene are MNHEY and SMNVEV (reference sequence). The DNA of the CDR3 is TGTGCCAGCAGTTTGGGCGGGAGCAATTCACCCCTCCACTTT. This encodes CASSLGGSNSPLHF.

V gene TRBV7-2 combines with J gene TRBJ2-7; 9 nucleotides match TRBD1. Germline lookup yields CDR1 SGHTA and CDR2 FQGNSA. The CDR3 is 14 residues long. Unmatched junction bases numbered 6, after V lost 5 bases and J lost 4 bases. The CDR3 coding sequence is TGTGCCAGCAGCCCAGCGGACAGGGGTTACGAGCAGTACTTC. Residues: CASSPADRGYEQYF.

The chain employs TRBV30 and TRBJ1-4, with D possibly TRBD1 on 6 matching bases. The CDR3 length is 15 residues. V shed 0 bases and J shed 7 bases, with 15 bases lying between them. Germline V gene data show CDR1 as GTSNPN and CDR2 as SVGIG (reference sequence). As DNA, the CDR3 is TGTGCCTGGAGTGTACGCGCAGGAGGGGGTGAAAAACTGTTTTTT. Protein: CAWSVRAGGGEKLFF.

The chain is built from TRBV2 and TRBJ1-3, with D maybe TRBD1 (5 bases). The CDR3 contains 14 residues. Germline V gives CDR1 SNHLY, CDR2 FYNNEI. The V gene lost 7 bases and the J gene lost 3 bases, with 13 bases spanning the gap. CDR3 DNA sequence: TGTGCCAGCAATCTGGGGGTAGATGGAAACACCATATATTTT. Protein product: CASNLGVDGNTIYF.

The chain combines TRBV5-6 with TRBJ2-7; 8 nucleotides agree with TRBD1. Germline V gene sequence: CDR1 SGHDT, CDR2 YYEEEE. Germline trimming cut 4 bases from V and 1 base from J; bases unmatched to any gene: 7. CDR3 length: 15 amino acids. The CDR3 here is CASSGAGGGSYEQYF. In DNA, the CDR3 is TGTGCCAGCAGCGGGGCAGGGGGCGGATCCTACGAGCAGTACTTC.

The DNA for the CDR3 is TGTGCCAGCAGTCGTAGCGGGAGGCTCGACGAGCAGTACTTC. Residues: CASSRSGRLDEQYF. The chain uses TRBV3-1 (or the pseudogene TRBV3-2) and TRBJ2-7; TRBD2 matches 10 bases. Germline loops: CDR1 LGHDT, CDR2 YNNKEL (reference sequence). The V segment lost 6 bases and the J segment 5 bases; nucleotides outside the gene matches: 7. The CDR3 runs to 14 residues.

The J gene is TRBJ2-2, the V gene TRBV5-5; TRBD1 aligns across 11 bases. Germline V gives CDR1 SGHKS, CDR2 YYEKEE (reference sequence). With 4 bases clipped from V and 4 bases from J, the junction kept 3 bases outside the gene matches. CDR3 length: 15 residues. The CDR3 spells CASSPGQGATGELFF. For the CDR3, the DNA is TGTGCCAGCAGCCCCGGACAGGGGGCCACCGGGGAGCTGTTTTTT.

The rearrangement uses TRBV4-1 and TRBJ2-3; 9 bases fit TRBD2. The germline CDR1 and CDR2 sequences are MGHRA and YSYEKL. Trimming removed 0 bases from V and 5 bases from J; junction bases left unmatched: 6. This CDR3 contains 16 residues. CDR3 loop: CASSQDRAGGLDTQYF. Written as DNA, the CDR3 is TGCGCCAGCAGCCAAGATCGAGCGGGAGGATTAGATACGCAGTATTTT.

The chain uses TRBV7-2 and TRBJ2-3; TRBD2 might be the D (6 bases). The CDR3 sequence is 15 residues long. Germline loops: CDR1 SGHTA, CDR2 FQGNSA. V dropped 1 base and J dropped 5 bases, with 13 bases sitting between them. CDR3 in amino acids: CASSLDLRRGDTQYF. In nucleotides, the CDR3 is TGTGCCAGCAGCTTAGATCTCCGGAGGGGAGATACGCAGTATTTT.

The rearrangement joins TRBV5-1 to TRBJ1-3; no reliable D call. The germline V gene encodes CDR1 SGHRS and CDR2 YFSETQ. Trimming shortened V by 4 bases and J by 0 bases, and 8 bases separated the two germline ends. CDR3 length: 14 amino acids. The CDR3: CASSPGSSGNTIYF. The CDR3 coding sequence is TGCGCCAGCAGCCCGGGGAGCTCTGGAAACACCATATATTTT.

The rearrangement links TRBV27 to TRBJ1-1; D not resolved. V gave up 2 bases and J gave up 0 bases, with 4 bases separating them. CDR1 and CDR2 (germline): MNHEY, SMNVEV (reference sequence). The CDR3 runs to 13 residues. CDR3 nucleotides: TGTGCCAGCAGTTTACTGGTGAACACTGAAGCTTTCTTT. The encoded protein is CASSLLVNTEAFF.

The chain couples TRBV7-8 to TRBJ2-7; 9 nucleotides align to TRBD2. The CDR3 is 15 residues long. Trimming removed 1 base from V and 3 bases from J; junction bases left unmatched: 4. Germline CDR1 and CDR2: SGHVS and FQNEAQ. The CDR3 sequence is CASSLVGLANYEQYF. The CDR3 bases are TGTGCCAGCAGCTTAGTAGGACTAGCGAACTACGAGCAGTACTTC.